The sample holds many counts of the clone carrying this TCR beta chain. Its target is not known. Time point of the sample: persistent/refractory GD, antithyroid drugs over 5 years with positive TRAb. Researchers made the TCR library from RNA that was extracted from PBMCs. American Thyroid Association guidelines served as the basis for diagnosing Graves' disease. According to the study, TCR beta libraries were built with iRepertoire HTBI primers and CDR3-region Arm-PCR. Each CDR3 protein is one row after TCRdb ran MiXCR on the multiplex PCR reads. The table lists hundreds of thousands of distinct CDR3 sequences, 20% of them singletons. This specimen comes from a study of regulatory T cells in long-lasting Graves disease. The study, taken as a whole, reports: Lower TCR diversity characterized persistent Graves' patients relative to newly diagnosed patients. Examination was confined to peripheral blood, excluding thyroid tissue.

Deletions cut 2 bases from V and 3 bases from J, with 11 bases between. The CDR3 has 14 residues. CDR1 and CDR2 from the germline V gene are SEHNR and FQNEAQ (reference sequence). The specimen comprised peripheral blood mononuclear cells (PBMCs), sampled when the disease was refractory, from a patient treated with antithyroid drugs. The chain recombines TRBV7-9 with TRBJ2-7; D perhaps matches TRBD2 (5 bases). This TCR was sampled from a female donor with Graves disease. The CDR3 protein is CASSLTGFGYEQYF. In nucleotides, the CDR3 is TGTGCCAGCAGCTTAACGGGGTTCGGCTACGAGCAGTACTTC.